This TCR beta chain was captured in a study of cytomegalovirus exposure and HLA in healthy donors. General observations from the study: Reports indicate that TCR beta sequences accurately predicted the HLA-A and HLA-B alleles of most subjects. In the analysis, some V segments, TRBV6-2 and TRBV6-3 included, were excluded as indistinguishable. TCR beta chain V- and J-gene trimming was linked, in a later analysis, to a missense variant in DCLRE1C. Later work associated roughly 15,000 TCR beta sequences with HLA alleles at 0.05 false discovery rate.

The primer mix had 60 Vbeta and 13 Jbeta primers. This table comes from immunoSEQ multiplex PCR, and its TCRdb copy is limited to in-frame clones, with some not included. Of 150,000 to 200,000 clones in the sample, around 84% were seen once. For this clone: The antigen is unknown.

This CDR3 comprises 16 residues. CDR1 and CDR2 (germline): SGHNT, YENEEA. J was trimmed by 2 bases and V by 5 bases; bases with no gene match: 8. The source is a woman aged 18-30 years in good health and CMV-seronegative. The chain recombines TRBV11-3 with TRBJ2-3, with 9 bases aligning to TRBD2. Sequencing was performed on PBMCs. The CDR3 region is CASSPREGSLTDTQYF. As DNA, the CDR3 is TGTGCCAGCAGCCCGCGGGAGGGAAGCCTCACAGATACGCAGTATTTT. The variable domain in full, with the rest retrieved from reference TRBV11-3 and TRBJ2-3, is EAGVVQSPRYKIIEKKQPVAFWCNPISGHNTLYWYLQNLGQGPELLIRYENEEAVDDSQLPKDRFSAERLKGVDSTLKIQPAELGDSAVYLCASSPREGSLTDTQYFGPGTRLTVL.